The 6 T cell receptor beta chains given below trace back to one sample, sequenced in a study of shared clonotypes between healthy human individuals. Clones were sequenced by immunoSEQ multiplex PCR, and TCRdb holds only the in-frame ones, with some missing. The sample holds more than 2,000,000 clones, roughly 93% seen once. The sample consisted of naive CD4+ T cells from PBMCs. As for subset: CD45RA+ positively selected. These receptor sequences come from a man aged 18 to 30 in good health. Some clones in this sample may be carry-over from other donors' samples.

The V and J genes are TRBV15 and TRBJ1-1; no clear D. Between the trimmed V and J ends, which lost 5 bases and 1 base, there was a span of 14 bases. Germline CDR1 reads LNHNV; CDR2 reads YYDKDF (reference sequence). The CDR3 runs 15 residues. The CDR3, as DNA: TGTGCCACCAGCCGAAGGTCTAAAGGGAACACTGAAGCTTTCTTT. Translated, it gives CATSRRSKGNTEAFF.

A single count supports this clone. The chain couples TRBV9 to TRBJ1-3; D call uncertain. The V gene lost 0 bases and the J gene lost 1 base, with 8 bases spanning the gap. The CDR3 has 15 amino acids. Germline CDR1 SGDLS, CDR2 YYNGEE. CDR3 in amino acids: CASSVGAWSGNTIYF. CDR3 coding DNA: TGTGCCAGCAGCGTAGGAGCGTGGTCTGGAAACACCATATATTTT.

V is TRBV14 and J is TRBJ2-5; D is ambiguous. Germline CDR1 is SGHDN and CDR2 is FVKESK. Trimming stripped 0 bases from V and 4 bases from J, with 6 bases between. The CDR3 loop spans 13 amino acids. The CDR3 coding sequence is TGTGCCAGCAGCCAAGACCCCGCAGAGACCCAGTACTTC. Protein product: CASSQDPAETQYF.

The chain is built from TRBV6-5 and TRBJ1-2; TRBD1 might be the D (6 bases). The CDR3 sequence is 13 residues long. The germline CDR1 and CDR2 sequences are MNHEY and SVGAGI. With 6 bases removed from V and 7 bases from J, the gap between germline ends came to 15 bases. DNA of the CDR3: TGTGCCAGCAGCCCGACGGGGGCCACTGGCTACACCTTC. Translation gives CASSPTGATGYTF.

The chain uses TRBV23-1 and TRBJ1-2; D remains ambiguous. TRBV23-1 is given ORF status, its function remaining uncertain. This CDR3 is built from 14 residues. Trimming took 5 bases from V and 2 from J, leaving 12 bases between them. CDR3 DNA: TGCGCCAGCAGTAGGCCTGGCCCCAACTATGGCTACACCTTC. Translating it yields CASSRPGPNYGYTF.

The chain carries TRBV28 and TRBJ1-3; D gene ambiguous. Germline V gene data show CDR1 as MDHEN and CDR2 as SYDVKM. The V gene lost 5 bases and the J gene lost 3 bases, with 8 bases spanning the gap. There are 13 residues in the CDR3. CDR3 sequence: CASSVPFGNTIYF. The CDR3 region has the DNA TGTGCCAGCAGTGTTCCCTTTGGAAACACCATATATTTT.